A selection of T cell receptor beta chains follows, all from one sample in a study of T cell responses to AZD1222 COVID-19 vaccine. The table came from immunoSEQ multiplex PCR; TCRdb's copy has only in-frame clones and leaves some out. The sample carries about 130,000 clones, over 85% recorded once. The sequencing here drew on peripheral blood, taken on day 0 of AZD1222 vaccination. These receptors originate from an adult in good health. Both conserved end residues are part of each CDR3. D genes are given only for firm matches.

>TRBV5-5|.|TRBJ2-7
TGTGCCAGCAGCTTGGTCGGGAGTATTCTCTACGAGCAGTACTTC
CASSLVGSILYEQYF
>TRBV5-1|.|TRBJ2-3
TGCGCCAGCAGCGCTGAGAGCAGGGGTTCAGATACGCAGTATTTT
CASSAESRGSDTQYF
>TRBV29-1|TRBD1|TRBJ2-2
TGCAGCGTTGGCGACAGGGTCACAGGGGAGCTGTTTTTT
CSVGDRVTGELFF
>TRBV2|TRBD1|TRBJ2-7
TGTGCCAGCACCCTAACAGGGGGCCCTGGTGAGCAGTACTTC
CASTLTGGPGEQYF
>TRBV7-9|.|TRBJ1-5
TGTGCCAGCAGCTCGGCGGGGAATCAGCCCCAGCATTTT
CASSSAGNQPQHF
>TRBV5-6|TRBD2|TRBJ2-1
TGTGCCAGCAGTTCGGGACTAGCGGTGTACAATGAGCAGTTCTTC
CASSSGLAVYNEQFF
>TRBV28|.|TRBJ1-5
TGTGCCAGCAGCGGTGGGGGAAGCAATCAGCCCCAGCATTTT
CASSGGGSNQPQHF
>TRBV28|.|TRBJ2-4
TGTGCCAGCAGTTTACGCCCACCGGTTCGCATTCAGTACTTC
CASSLRPPVRIQYF
>TRBV27|.|TRBJ1-4
TGTGCCAGCGGTCAACGGGCAGCCTTTAATGAAAAACTGTTTTTT
CASGQRAAFNEKLFF
>TRBV27|.|TRBJ1-1
TGTGCCAGCAGTTTAAGGGGTAAGAACACTGAAGCTTTCTTT
CASSLRGKNTEAFF
>TRBV18|.|TRBJ1-2
TGTGCCAGCTCACCAAACGGCGGCGGAGACTATGGCTACACCTTC
CASSPNGGGDYGYTF
>TRBV5-6|.|TRBJ1-5
TGTGCCAGCAGCTTGGGGACACATAGCAATCAGCCCCAGCATTTT
CASSLGTHSNQPQHF
>TRBV27|.|TRBJ2-3
TGTGCCAGCAGTTTCAATACAGATACGCAGTATTTT
CASSFNTDTQYF
>TRBV7-6|.|TRBJ1-1
TGTGCCAGCAGCTTACTTGTCGAGGGCACTGAAGCTTTCTTT
CASSLLVEGTEAFF
>TRBV28|.|TRBJ2-2
TGTGCCAGCACTACTCGGGTCGCCCGGGAGCTGTTTTTT
CASTTRVARELFF
>TRBV30|.|TRBJ1-1
TGTGCCTGGGATACCGGGACTGAAGCTTTCTTT
CAWDTGTEAFF
>TRBV4-3|.|TRBJ1-1
TGCGCCAGCAGCCAAGATTTCCAGAACACTGAAGCTTTCTTT
CASSQDFQNTEAFF
>TRBV28|.|TRBJ1-2
TGTGCCAGCAGACCGGGACTTTCAGACTATGGCTACACCTTC
CASRPGLSDYGYTF
>TRBV28|.|TRBJ1-5
TGTGCCAGCAGTCGATTCGACAGGCCGATACAGCATTTT
CASSRFDRPIQHF
>TRBV6-5|TRBD1|TRBJ1-4
TGTGCCAGCAGTTCTCGGGACAGGGGATTTGGGGAACTGTTTTTT
CASSSRDRGFGELFF